This is a list of T cell receptor beta chains from one sample in a study of blood T cell repertoires in COVID-19. Clones were sequenced by immunoSEQ multiplex PCR, and TCRdb holds only the in-frame ones, with some missing. The sample consists of 200,000 to 300,000 clones, just over 85% of them appearing once. Sequenced: PBMCs or T cells enriched from blood (not recorded which). Receptors originate from a man between 40 and 49 years old who had recovered from COVID-19. Each CDR3 is given without its conserved first and last residue. The order of the fields is CDR3 protein, V gene, J gene, D gene. D genes are given only for firm matches.

ASNPLGQGPPGANVLT	TRBV28	TRBJ2-6	TRBD1
ASSLEAATYEQY	TRBV5-1	TRBJ2-7	-
ASSLGWREVTDEQF	TRBV11-3	TRBJ2-1	TRBD2
ASSLQGAQSPLH	TRBV5-1	TRBJ1-6	TRBD1
ASSLMTENTEAF	TRBV28	TRBJ1-1	-
ASSDGDQPQH	TRBV2	TRBJ1-5	-
ASSQVPSHYEQY	TRBV3-1/TRBV3-2	TRBJ2-7	-
ASSARGGLGTNEQF	TRBV7-3	TRBJ2-1	TRBD2
SAGQGFGYT	TRBV29-1	TRBJ1-2	TRBD1
ASSLFGSLGDEQF	TRBV5-1	TRBJ2-1	-
AISVGSDYGYT	TRBV10-3	TRBJ1-2	-
ASSRGQGADNEQF	TRBV4-3	TRBJ2-1	TRBD1
ARSVGQGYNEQF	TRBV5-3	TRBJ2-1	TRBD1
AWSVGSGSNQPQH	TRBV30	TRBJ1-5	-
ASSGTKYQETQY	TRBV7-9	TRBJ2-5	TRBD2
ASSLRPGLAGVTGELF	TRBV4-2	TRBJ2-2	TRBD2
ASSPRTGKNGEQY	TRBV7-8	TRBJ2-7	TRBD1
ASSSPPSGYYNEQF	TRBV11-2	TRBJ2-1	-
ASIRGYEQY	TRBV2	TRBJ2-7	-
ASSQSSGRNEQF	TRBV4-1	TRBJ2-1	TRBD2
ASTDRLDGYT	TRBV28	TRBJ1-2	-
SVEGADTGELF	TRBV29-1	TRBJ2-2	-
ASSPKRRVKTYNEQF	TRBV7-9	TRBJ2-1	-
ASSLTQGGIYGYT	TRBV28	TRBJ1-2	-
ASSLQGVREYGYT	TRBV7-2	TRBJ1-2	TRBD1
AIKGTGGYEQY	TRBV10-3	TRBJ2-7	TRBD1
ASSLGAGMNTEAF	TRBV5-6	TRBJ1-1	-
ASSQWGLSGNTIY	TRBV4-1	TRBJ1-3	-
ASSSTGQLYVGYT	TRBV7-9	TRBJ1-2	TRBD1
ASSLNSGNTIY	TRBV11-2	TRBJ1-3	-
ATSEDSRGTEAF	TRBV24-1	TRBJ1-1	-
ASSYSISVNYGYT	TRBV6-5	TRBJ1-2	-
ASSQPGEVQETQY	TRBV14	TRBJ2-5	-
ASSQVERGSSGANVLT	TRBV4-1	TRBJ2-6	-
ASSQGRREKLF	TRBV3-1/TRBV3-2	TRBJ1-4	-
VRSSTQGSGGDYNEQF	TRBV7-5	TRBJ2-1	-
ASSQRGGTNEKLF	TRBV25-1	TRBJ1-4	-
ASSQDSGVHNEQF	TRBV4-3	TRBJ2-1	-
ASSDSPNEQF	TRBV6-1	TRBJ2-1	-
ASSHLPETVYYEQY	TRBV4-1	TRBJ2-7	-
ASLGAGAWDTQY	TRBV28	TRBJ2-3	-
ASSLGGVYEQY	TRBV11-2	TRBJ2-7	-
ASSKDFPRSGNTIY	TRBV21-1	TRBJ1-3	-
ASSQEGYYGYT	TRBV3-1/TRBV3-2	TRBJ1-2	-
ASSPGLFLSEQY	TRBV27	TRBJ2-7	-
ASKAGNNQETQY	TRBV2	TRBJ2-5	TRBD2
ASKFSDGDTQY	TRBV3-1/TRBV3-2	TRBJ2-3	-
ASSLARQIHEQY	TRBV7-2	TRBJ2-7	-
ASSLETPDTQY	TRBV5-5	TRBJ2-3	-
ASSTRREGYGNTIY	TRBV5-6	TRBJ1-3	-
ASSPGQPTDTQY	TRBV18	TRBJ2-3	-
ASSLSAPSSYEQY	TRBV3-1/TRBV3-2	TRBJ2-7	-
ASSLAGAALNTEAF	TRBV27	TRBJ1-1	-
ASSSTGPYNSPLH	TRBV28	TRBJ1-6	-
ASSFERASYNEQF	TRBV11-2	TRBJ2-1	-